The clone carrying this T cell receptor beta chain showed up just once. Sequenced by immunoSEQ multiplex PCR; TCRdb stores in-frame clones only, minus some. Of 40,000 to 55,000 clones listed, about 90% are singletons. This specimen belongs to a study of T cell responses to AZD1222 COVID-19 vaccine. The germline V gene encodes CDR1 MNHEY and CDR2 SVGAGI. The CDR3 has 14 amino acids. V lost 5 bases, J lost 5 bases, and 15 bases lay in between. The source is an adult who received the AZD1222 COVID-19 vaccine. The sequences come from peripheral blood, collected 28 days after the second AZD1222 dose. The V gene is TRBV6-5, the J gene TRBJ2-5; perhaps D is TRBD1 or TRBD2 (5 bases each). DNA for the CDR3: TGTGCCAGCAGTCCGGGACCCGGGGCGGAGACCCAGTACTTC. Amino acid sequence: CASSPGPGAETQYF.